These 16 T cell receptor beta chains share one sample of origin, sequenced in a study of T-cell memory formation after mild COVID-19. In TCRdb, the 5' RACE reads were re-called with MiXCR into one record per CDR3 protein. This table holds about 320,000 distinct CDR3 sequences, approximately 15% found once. Specimen: PBMCs or a T cell subset sorted from them (not recorded which). The receptors were sampled from a young man who had mild COVID-19 (a few samples of this study predate the infection). Cell type and time point are not known.

This clonotype was recorded a few times. The chain carries TRBV5-1 and TRBJ1-6; D gene unclear. The CDR3 has 15 residues. V lost 4 bases to trimming and J lost 7 bases, with 15 bases between them. Germline values: CDR1 SGHRS, CDR2 YFSETQ. CDR3 sequence reads: CASSGAGRSNSPLHF. Here the CDR3 DNA reads TGCGCCAGCAGCGGAGCGGGCCGTTCGAATTCACCCCTCCACTTT.

This clonotype was picked up a small number of times. The rearrangement uses TRBV20-1 and TRBJ2-7; D possibly uses TRBD1 or TRBD2 (5 bases each). V lost 6 bases to trimming and J lost 6 bases, with 27 bases between them. Per germline, CDR1 DFQATT and CDR2 SNEGSKA (reference sequence). The CDR3 covers 16 residues. CDR3 residues: CSASPDGTYPRGEQYV. CDR3 nucleotide sequence: TGCAGTGCAAGTCCCGACGGGACCTATCCTAGGGGCGAGCAGTACGTC.

The rearrangement uses TRBV5-1 and TRBJ1-1; D unclear. Trimming took off 4 bases at V and 7 bases at J, with 14 bases between the two ends. The length of the CDR3 is 13 residues. Germline loops: CDR1 SGHRS, CDR2 YFSETQ. This CDR3 reads CASSPVAQNEAFF. The CDR3 region has the DNA TGCGCCAGCAGCCCGGTCGCACAGAATGAAGCTTTCTTT. The whole variable domain, filled in from reference TRBV5-1 and TRBJ1-1, reads KAGVTQTPRYLIKTRGQQVTLSCSPISGHRSVSWYQQTPGQGLQFLFEYFSETQRNKGNFPGRFSGRQFSNSRSEMNVSTLELGDSALYLCASSPVAQNEAFFGQGTRLTVV.

This clonotype has just a few counts. This chain joins TRBV7-2 and TRBJ1-1, with a tentative D call TRBD1 (5 bases). Per germline, CDR1 SGHTA and CDR2 FQGNSA. V was clipped by 6 bases and J by 0 bases, with 11 bases between them. The CDR3 runs 14 residues. This CDR3 reads CASRPDSMNTEAFF. CDR3 bases: TGTGCCAGCAGACCTGACAGTATGAACACTGAAGCTTTCTTT. Looking up the rest from reference TRBV7-2 and TRBJ1-1 gives the full variable domain: GAGVSQSPSNKVTEKGKDVELRCDPISGHTALYWYRQSLGQGLEFLIYFQGNSAPDKSGLPSDRFSAERTGGSVSTLTIQRTQQEDSAVYLCASRPDSMNTEAFFGQGTRLTVV.

The chain joins TRBV7-2 to TRBJ1-5; tentative D call: TRBD1 (6 bases). Trimming removed 4 bases from V and 5 bases from J, with 24 bases in between. CDR3 length: 18 residues. Germline V gene lookup returns CDR1 SGHTA and CDR2 FQGNSA. The CDR3 coding sequence is TGTGCCAGCAGCTCACGCGGCAGTTGGACAGCTTCATATCAGCCCCAGCATTTT. As protein: CASSSRGSWTASYQPQHF.

The rearrangement links TRBV30 to TRBJ2-7; no reliable D call. The CDR3 extends over 14 amino acids. Between the trimmed V and J ends, which lost 0 bases and 5 bases, there was a span of 14 bases. Germline V lookup: CDR1 GTSNPN, CDR2 SVGIG (reference sequence). The CDR3 DNA reads as TGTGCCTGGAGTGTACCGGTGTATCTGAACGAGCAGTACTTC. This gives the protein CAWSVPVYLNEQYF.

This clonotype was seen more than once but under ten times. The chain recombines TRBV4-1 with TRBJ2-3; 8 bases map to TRBD2. Per the germline V gene, CDR1 is MGHRA and CDR2 is YSYEKL. The CDR3 is 16 residues long. The trim removed 6 bases at V and 0 bases at J, leaving 8 bases unmatched. The CDR3 coding sequence is TGCGCCAGCAGTCGCCCGGGGACTAGAAGCACAGATACGCAGTATTTT. Residues: CASSRPGTRSTDTQYF.

This clonotype appeared a few times. The rearrangement uses TRBV6-5 and TRBJ2-1, with a weak D call TRBD2 (5 bases). The germline V and J ends were trimmed by 7 bases and 9 bases, with 10 bases remaining between them. This CDR3 spans 11 amino acids. Germline V CDR1 and CDR2: MNHEY, SVGAGI. The CDR3 spells CASNSEGEQFF. CDR3 DNA: TGTGCCAGCAACAGTGAGGGTGAGCAGTTCTTC.

This clonotype was counted between two and nine times. The chain couples TRBV7-9 to TRBJ2-5; D remains ambiguous. V lost 5 bases and J lost 7, with 11 bases in between. CDR1 and CDR2 (germline): SEHNR, FQNEAQ (reference sequence). The CDR3 runs 12 residues. CDR3 DNA sequence: TGTGCCAGCAGCCCCTCGGGCGGGACCCAGTACTTC. Encoded protein: CASSPSGGTQYF.

Only a few counts were recorded for this clonotype. The chain links TRBV20-1 to TRBJ1-5, with TRBD1 matching 7 bases. Trimming cost V 5 bases and J 3 bases; bases outside gene matches: 7. The CDR3 consists of 14 residues. CDR1 DFQATT and CDR2 SNEGSKA come from the germline V gene (reference sequence). The CDR3 loop is CSARSGQINQPQHF. In DNA form, the CDR3 reads TGCAGTGCTCGCTCGGGACAGATCAATCAGCCCCAGCATTTT.

In this sample, this clonotype turned up a few times. The rearrangement links TRBV20-1 to TRBJ1-4; 11 bases are shared with TRBD1. Germline CDR1 DFQATT, CDR2 SNEGSKA (reference sequence). V shed 6 bases, J shed 0 bases, and the junction held 3 bases outside the gene matches. The CDR3 consists of 15 residues. CDR3: CSAEGQGATNEKLFF. CDR3 nucleotide sequence: TGCAGTGCAGAGGGACAGGGGGCAACTAATGAAAAACTGTTTTTT.

This clonotype was picked up a small number of times. The V gene is TRBV9, the J gene TRBJ2-1, with D unresolved. In germline, CDR1 is SGDLS, CDR2 YYNGEE. CDR3 size: 12 residues. V lost 6 bases to trimming and J lost 6 bases, with 10 bases between them. CDR3 in DNA: TGTGCCAGCATGAGCTCAGGCAATGAGCAGTTCTTC. Amino acids: CASMSSGNEQFF.

The chain carries TRBV7-8 and TRBJ1-2; 7 bases are shared with TRBD1. The V gene end was trimmed by 7 bases and the J gene end by 5 bases; junction bases not matched to a gene: 16. There are 16 residues in the CDR3. From germline, CDR1 is SGHVS and CDR2 FQNEAQ. The CDR3 loop reads CASTGDYRGYGYGYTF. The CDR3 region has the DNA TGTGCCAGCACCGGAGACTACAGGGGATATGGTTATGGCTACACCTTC.

The gene calls are TRBV7-9 and TRBJ1-3; D is perhaps TRBD1 (6 bases). Germline assignment: CDR1 SEHNR and CDR2 FQNEAQ (reference sequence). Trimming pared 7 bases from V and 5 bases from J, leaving 18 bases between. The CDR3 runs 15 residues. This chain's CDR3 is CASNPGDMHRNTIYF. The CDR3 DNA follows: TGTGCCAGCAACCCGGGGGACATGCATCGAAACACCATATATTTT.

The J gene is TRBJ2-1, the V gene TRBV7-9; no reliable D call. This CDR3 comprises 13 residues. V was trimmed by 3 bases and J by 7 bases, leaving 10 bases between them. Germline CDR1 is SEHNR and CDR2 is FQNEAQ (reference sequence). The DNA of the CDR3 is TGTGCCAGCAGCTTCCTAGGTTGGAATGAGCAGTTCTTC. Its protein is CASSFLGWNEQFF.

This rearrangement joins TRBV5-1 to TRBJ1-5; no reliable D call. The CDR3 runs to 15 residues. The V end was cut by 5 bases, the J end by 3 bases, with 15 bases between. Looked up from germline, CDR1 is SGHRS and CDR2 is YFSETQ. The chain's CDR3 is CASSLDGEINQPQHF. The CDR3 DNA reads as TGCGCCAGCAGTCTGGACGGAGAAATCAATCAGCCCCAGCATTTT.